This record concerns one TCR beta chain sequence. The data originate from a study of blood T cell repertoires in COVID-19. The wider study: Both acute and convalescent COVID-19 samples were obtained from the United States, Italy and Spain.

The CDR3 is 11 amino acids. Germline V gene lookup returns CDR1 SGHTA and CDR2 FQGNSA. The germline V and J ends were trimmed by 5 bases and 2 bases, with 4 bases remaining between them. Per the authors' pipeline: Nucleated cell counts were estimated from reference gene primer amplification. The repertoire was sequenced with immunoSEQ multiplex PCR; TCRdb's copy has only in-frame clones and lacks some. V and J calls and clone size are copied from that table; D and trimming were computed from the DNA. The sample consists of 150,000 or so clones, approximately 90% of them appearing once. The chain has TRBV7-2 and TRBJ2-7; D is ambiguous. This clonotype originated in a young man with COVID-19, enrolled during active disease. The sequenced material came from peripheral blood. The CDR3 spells CASSPAYEQYF. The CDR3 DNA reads TGTGCCAGCAGCCCAGCCTACGAGCAGTACTTC.